This record concerns one T cell receptor beta chain sequence. The record originates from a study of control samples from healthy donors and cancer patients. Germline-derived CDR1 and CDR2 are SQVTM and ANQGSEA. Deletions cut 1 base from V and 2 bases from J, with 9 bases between. The CDR3 has 13 residues. Data came from immunoSEQ multiplex PCR; TCRdb stores just in-frame clones and leaves some out. The data contain about 170,000 clones, around 92% of them singletons. This chain connects TRBV29-1 to TRBJ2-7; D perhaps matches TRBD1 (6 bases). This receptor was obtained from a woman aged 25-40 years in good health. The sequenced sample consisted of blood. Here the CDR3 DNA reads TGCAGCGTTGAAGGGGGGCGGGCCTACGAGCAGTACTTC. This sequence encodes CSVEGGRAYEQYF.